This is a list of T cell receptor beta chains from one sample in a study of blood T cells in healthy people across ages. TCRdb fed the 5' RACE reads into MiXCR, producing one record per CDR3 protein. The sample yields about 1.4 million distinct CDR3 sequences, around 59% seen once. The sequenced sample consisted of blood. These TCRs come from a young man in good health. The CDR3 runs from the conserved cysteine through the conserved F or W. A D gene is named only where the DNA matches it firmly. Clone size appears in some rows only: once, few, many, or a class for an expanded clone.

TRBV6-5	TRBJ2-5	TRBD2	.	TGTGCCAGCAGTTACTCTCTAGCGGGAGGGGAGACCCAGTACTTC	CASSYSLAGGETQYF
TRBV20-1	TRBJ2-5	.	.	TGCAGTGCTAGGTCCAACAGATACCAAGAGACCCAGTACTTC	CSARSNRYQETQYF
TRBV4-2	TRBJ1-1	.	.	TGTGCCAGCAGCCAGACCGCGACAGGGAACACTGAAGCTTTCTTT	CASSQTATGNTEAFF
TRBV5-1	TRBJ1-5	TRBD1	.	TGCGCCAGCAGCTGGGAAGGACAGGAACGTCAGCCCCAGCATTTT	CASSWEGQERQPQHF
TRBV6-6	TRBJ2-7	.	.	TGTGCCAGCAGTTACACCTTCCCGGGCGAGCAGTACTTC	CASSYTFPGEQYF
TRBV28	TRBJ2-1	TRBD2	.	TGTGCCAGCAGGGCGGACCTAGCGGGGGGCTCCTACAATGAGCAGTTCTTC	CASRADLAGGSYNEQFF
TRBV7-9	TRBJ2-7	TRBD1	.	TGTGCCAGCAGCGGGGGACAGACCTACGAGCAGTACTTC	CASSGGQTYEQYF
TRBV25-1	TRBJ2-7	TRBD1	.	TGTGCCAGCAGGGGTCCAGGACAGGTGAATTACGAGCAGTACTTC	CASRGPGQVNYEQYF
TRBV20-1	TRBJ2-7	.	few	TGCAGTGCTAATGCGCAGGAGTCTCCCTACGAGCAGTACTTC	CSANAQESPYEQYF
TRBV29-1	TRBJ2-7	TRBD2	.	TGCAGCGTTGTCGGGGACTACTCCTACGAGCAGTACTTC	CSVVGDYSYEQYF
TRBV7-9	TRBJ2-3	.	.	TGTGCCAGCAGCTTGACGGGACGTCCCCAAGATACGCAGTATTTT	CASSLTGRPQDTQYF
TRBV27	TRBJ2-7	TRBD1	.	TGTGCCAGCAGTCCCAGGACAGGCTACTTATTCGAGCAGTACTTC	CASSPRTGYLFEQYF
TRBV9	TRBJ1-2	.	once	TGTGCCAGCAGCGGATTGCAGGGTGTGGGCTATGGCTACACCTTC	CASSGLQGVGYGYTF
TRBV20-1	TRBJ2-7	.	.	TGCAGTGCTAACGGGGACTCTCGCTACGAGCAGTACTTC	CSANGDSRYEQYF
TRBV12-3/TRBV12-4	TRBJ2-7	.	few	TGTGCCAGCAGTGCCCAGACGTTCTACGAGCAGTACTTC	CASSAQTFYEQYF
TRBV7-9	TRBJ1-1	TRBD1	.	TGTGCCAGCAGCTTTGGGACAGGGGGTTTGGACACTGAAGCTTTCTTT	CASSFGTGGLDTEAFF
TRBV11-2	TRBJ2-5	.	.	TGTGCCAGCAGCTTAGGCAGAAGCCAAGAGACCCAGTACTTC	CASSLGRSQETQYF
TRBV10-3	TRBJ1-6	.	.	TGTGCCATCAGTGAGGGTGGCAGCGTAAATCATTCACCCCTCCACTTT	CAISEGGSVNHSPLHF
TRBV4-1	TRBJ2-7	.	.	TGCGCCAGCAGTATCAGCGGAAGCTCCTACGAGCAGTACTTC	CASSISGSSYEQYF
TRBV21-1	TRBJ1-1	.	.	TGTGCCAGCAGCAAGGCAGGGGCAAGGAACACTGAAGCTTTCTTT	CASSKAGARNTEAFF